The clone carrying this T cell receptor beta chain has a handful of counts. Its antigen is not known. Researchers prepared the TCRbeta library using unique molecular identifiers, the study reports. TCRdb reanalysed the PCR reads using MiXCR and keeps one entry per CDR3 protein. The sample gives 250,000 or so distinct CDR3 sequences, around 25% of which show up once; 4.5% to 5.5% is in the top ten. The ends were cut back, 1 base at V and 1 base at J, with 8 bases in the middle. The CDR3 is 14 amino acids. Germline values: CDR1 MGHDK, CDR2 SYGVNS. The sample is drawn from a study of T-cell reconstitution after alpha-beta-depleted transplantation in children. General study points: There were reportedly several hundred expanded graft clones from which alpha-beta T cells came about two months after transplant. Diversity and T-cell counts at one year after transplant derived mostly from new T cells.

The sequence came from a female patient aged 2-10 years who had a stem cell transplant for congenital amegakaryocytic thrombocytopenia, so the T cells may come from the graft donor. This rearrangement joins TRBV25-1 to TRBJ2-7, with D possibly being TRBD1 or TRBD2 (5 bases each). The specimen comprised PBMCs, mostly from graft donor cells, sampled 360 days after TCRalphabeta/CD19-depleted stem cell transplant. Here the CDR3 DNA reads TGTGCCAGCAGTGAATGGGGGTTTTCCTACGAGCAGTACTTC. Translation: CASSEWGFSYEQYF.